This T cell receptor (beta chain) is drawn from a study of cytomegalovirus exposure and HLA in healthy donors. This CDR3 comprises 14 residues. Germline values: CDR1 SNHLY, CDR2 FYNNEI. After removal of 3 bases from V and 10 bases from J, the junction contained 7 bases not matched to a gene. Both 60 Vbeta primers and 13 Jbeta primers went into the PCR. The protocol was immunoSEQ multiplex PCR, while the TCRdb copy is restricted to in-frame clones and leaves out a portion. The repertoire consists of 150,000 or so clones, with 79% occurring once and the leading ten covering approximately 8%. The sequence derives from a man in his thirties or forties in good health and CMV-seropositive. The rearrangement uses TRBV2 and TRBJ1-4; 8 positions agree with TRBD1. The sample consisted of PBMCs. The CDR3 sequence: CASSDQGAGRKLFF. The CDR3 coding sequence is TGTGCCAGCAGTGATCAGGGGGCCGGACGAAAACTGTTTTTT.